This T cell receptor (beta chain) appears in the sequencing data of a study of CD8 T cells in Susac syndrome. Broader study findings: The authors acknowledged that their TCR sequencing and HLA analysis involved a relatively small number of individuals.

The V gene's germline CDR1 is SGHRS and CDR2 YFSETQ. V lost 1 base, J lost 2 bases, and 12 bases lay in between. The CDR3 loop spans 15 amino acids. With random hexamers, roughly 0.45 to 1 ug RNA was reverse transcribed. MiXCR, run by TCRdb on the immunoSEQ multiplex PCR reads, gives a single entry per CDR3 protein. Of under 200,000 distinct CDR3 sequences listed, around 95% are singletons. Sequencing of TCR beta covered CD8+ and CD4+ T cells obtained from blood. Healthy donors formed controls matched for age and sex. Details on this clonotype: The antigen remains unidentified.

The gene calls are TRBV5-1 and TRBJ1-2; D gene unclear. The sequence was collected from a human donor in good health. The source material was CD4+ T cells from PBMCs. The CDR3 DNA reads as TGCGCCAGCAGCTTGTTGTCCGGGAACAACTATGGCTACACCTTC. Its protein is CASSLLSGNNYGYTF.